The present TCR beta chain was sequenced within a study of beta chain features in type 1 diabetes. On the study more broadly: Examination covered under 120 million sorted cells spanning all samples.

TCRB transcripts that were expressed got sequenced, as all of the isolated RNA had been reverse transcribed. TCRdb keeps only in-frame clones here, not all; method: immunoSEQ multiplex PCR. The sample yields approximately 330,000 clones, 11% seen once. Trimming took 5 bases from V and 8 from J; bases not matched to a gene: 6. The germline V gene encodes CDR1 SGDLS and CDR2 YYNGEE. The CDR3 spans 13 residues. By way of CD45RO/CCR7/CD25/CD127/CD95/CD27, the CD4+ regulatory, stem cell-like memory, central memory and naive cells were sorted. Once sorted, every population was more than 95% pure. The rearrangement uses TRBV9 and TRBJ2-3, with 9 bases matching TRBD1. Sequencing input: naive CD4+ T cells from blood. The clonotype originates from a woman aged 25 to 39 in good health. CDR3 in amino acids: CASSQPGQGTQYF. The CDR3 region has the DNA TGTGCCAGCAGTCAACCGGGACAGGGTACGCAGTATTTT.